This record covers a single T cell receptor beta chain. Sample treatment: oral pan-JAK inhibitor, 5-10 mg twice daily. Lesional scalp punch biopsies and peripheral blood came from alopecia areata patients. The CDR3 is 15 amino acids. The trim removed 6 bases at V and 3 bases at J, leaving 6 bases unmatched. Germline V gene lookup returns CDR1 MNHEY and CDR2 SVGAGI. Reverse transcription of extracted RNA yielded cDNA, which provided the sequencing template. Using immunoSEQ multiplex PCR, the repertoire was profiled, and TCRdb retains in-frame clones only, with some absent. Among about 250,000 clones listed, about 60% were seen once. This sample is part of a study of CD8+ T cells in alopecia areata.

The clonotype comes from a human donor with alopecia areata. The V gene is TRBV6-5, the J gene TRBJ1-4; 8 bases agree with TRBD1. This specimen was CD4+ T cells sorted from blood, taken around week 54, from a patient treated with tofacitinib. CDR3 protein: CASRDDRGANEKLFF. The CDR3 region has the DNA TGTGCCAGCAGGGATGACAGGGGAGCTAATGAAAAACTGTTTTTT.